This T cell receptor (beta chain) appears in the sequencing data of a study of T cells in Graves' hyperthyroidism and ophthalmopathy. The CDR3 covers 17 residues. Germline V gene lookup returns CDR1 MNHNS and CDR2 SASEGT. J was trimmed by 3 bases and V by 6 bases; bases with no gene match: 13. RNA transcripts gave rise to amplified TCR beta CDR3 regions. A set of HTBI primers served as the primers for a first-round RT-PCR of the TCR CDR3. In TCRdb, the multiplex PCR reads were re-called with MiXCR into one record per CDR3 protein. Here the sample spans hundreds of thousands of distinct CDR3 sequences, roughly 15% being singletons.

Sequencing was carried out using blood. The chain carries TRBV6-1 and TRBJ2-5; 10 positions match TRBD1. The TCR originated in a woman in her thirties or forties with Graves' ophthalmopathy. CDR3 sequence: CASSTPAAGTGEETQYF. The CDR3, as DNA: TGTGCCAGCAGCACACCTGCGGCGGGGACAGGGGAAGAGACCCAGTACTTC.